This T cell receptor beta chain was observed in a study of blood T cell repertoires in COVID-19. TCRdb keeps only in-frame clones here, not all; method: immunoSEQ multiplex PCR. This sample has some 60,000 clones; roughly nine tenths occur once, and the top ten carry roughly 1.3%. Material for sequencing was peripheral blood. The receptor was derived from a man aged 55 to 70 with acute or convalescent COVID-19.

The CDR3 nucleotides are TGTGCCAGCAGCTTAGAAAGGGAGGGTGAAAAACTGTTTTTT. This encodes CASSLEREGEKLFF. V and J are TRBV7-2 and TRBJ1-4; no clear D gene. The ends were cut back, 1 base at V and 7 bases at J, with 10 bases in the middle. The CDR3 has 14 amino acids. The germline V gene encodes CDR1 SGHTA and CDR2 FQGNSA.